These T cell receptor beta chains were read from a single sample in a study of cytomegalovirus exposure and HLA in healthy donors. This table comes from immunoSEQ multiplex PCR, and its TCRdb copy is limited to in-frame clones, with some not included. The sample includes around 130,000 clones, about 86% of them seen just once. Material for sequencing was PBMCs. The source is a young man in good health and CMV-seronegative. CDR3s include the opening cysteine and the closing phenylalanine or tryptophan. Fields, in order: clone size, D gene, J gene, V gene, CDR3 DNA, CDR3 protein. A D gene is named only where the DNA matches it firmly. Where a row states a size, it is once, few, many or the class of an expanded clone; other rows omit it.

few	.	TRBJ1-6	TRBV7-2	TGTGCCAGCAGCCTATCGGGGTGGGAAAATTCACCCCTCCACTTT	CASSLSGWENSPLHF
.	TRBD1	TRBJ1-1	TRBV10-3	TGTGCCATCAGTGTTTCGGGACAGGGGCCGTCGCGAGCTTTCTTT	CAISVSGQGPSRAFF
once	TRBD1	TRBJ1-2	TRBV7-8	TGTGCCAGCAGCGCGAACCGGGATCCCGGGGACAGGTTTTCCGATGGCTACACCTTC	CASSANRDPGDRFSDGYTF
.	.	TRBJ1-1	TRBV2	TGTGCCAGCAGTGTCGCAGGAATCATGAACACTGAAGCTTTCTTT	CASSVAGIMNTEAFF
.	TRBD1	TRBJ1-1	TRBV18	TGTGCCAGCTCACCGCCCAAGGGGGGGACAGGGGAAGAAACTGAAGCTTTCTTT	CASSPPKGGTGEETEAFF
.	.	TRBJ1-1	TRBV19	TGTGCAGTGACATCCCTGGAGGTGGGCTTGAAGACTGAAGCTTTCTTT	CAVTSLEVGLKTEAFF
.	.	TRBJ1-2	TRBV5-1	TGCGCCAGCAGCTTGGACCCGCGGTGGGGCTACACCTTC	CASSLDPRWGYTF
.	.	TRBJ1-2	TRBV9	TGTGCCAGCAGCGTAGTACTGGTAAGCTACACCTTC	CASSVVLVSYTF
.	.	TRBJ2-7	TRBV11-2	TGTGCCAGCAGCCCACGAGCCGCTCAGGCCTACGAGCAGTACTTC	CASSPRAAQAYEQYF
.	TRBD1	TRBJ2-5	TRBV28	TGTGCCAGCAGTTCCGACAGGGCCCAAGAGACCCAGTACTTC	CASSSDRAQETQYF
.	.	TRBJ1-1	TRBV4-3	TGCGCCAGCAGCCAAATTACAGCGGGTAACACTGAAGCTTTCTTT	CASSQITAGNTEAFF
.	.	TRBJ1-3	TRBV6-5	TGTGCCAGCAGTGAGAAGGGAAACACCATATATTTT	CASSEKGNTIYF
.	TRBD2	TRBJ2-1	TRBV7-6	TGTGCCAGCAGCTTATCTTCCAGCGGGGGCAATCGGAATGAGCAGTTCTTC	CASSLSSSGGNRNEQFF
once	.	TRBJ1-5	TRBV6-5	TGTGCCAGCAGTAGAGGGAGGGCTCAGCCCCAGCATTTT	CASSRGRAQPQHF
.	TRBD2	TRBJ2-3	TRBV7-8	TGTGCCAGCAGCTTAGGACTAGCGGGGGGCACAGATACGCAGTATTTT	CASSLGLAGGTDTQYF
.	.	TRBJ1-2	TRBV29-1	TGCAGCGTGTCCCCCTTCGACTATGGCTACACCTTC	CSVSPFDYGYTF
once	.	TRBJ1-1	TRBV4-1	TGCGCCAGCAACACAGGGATTTCTAACACTGAAGCTTTCTTT	CASNTGISNTEAFF
once	.	TRBJ1-1	TRBV6-1	TGTGCCAGCAGTCGCCTGAGGCAATATGCTTTCTTT	CASSRLRQYAFF
.	.	TRBJ2-5	TRBV11-3	TGTGCCAGCAGCTTAGATCCGGGAAGGGAGGAGACCCAGTACTTC	CASSLDPGREETQYF
.	TRBD1	TRBJ1-1	TRBV6-5	TGTGCCAGCAGTCATGGACCCGACAGGGGCGGGGAAGCTTTCTTT	CASSHGPDRGGEAFF
.	.	TRBJ1-5	TRBV4-2	TGTGCCAGCAGCCAAGAGGGCGGGGGCAATCAGCCCCAGCATTTT	CASSQEGGGNQPQHF
.	.	TRBJ1-4	TRBV5-8	TGTGCCAGCAGCTTACAGGATTCAGAAAAACTGTTTTTT	CASSLQDSEKLFF
.	.	TRBJ1-2	TRBV20-1	TGCAGTGCTACGACAGACTATGGCTACACCTTC	CSATTDYGYTF
.	.	TRBJ2-7	TRBV4-3	TGCGCCAGCAGCCAAGACAGGGGATCATACGAGCAGTACTTC	CASSQDRGSYEQYF
.	.	TRBJ1-1	TRBV5-4	TGTGCCAGCAGCTCCCCACGGATACTAAACACTGAAGCTTTCTTT	CASSSPRILNTEAFF
.	TRBD1	TRBJ2-5	TRBV2	TGTGCCAGCATCCGGACAGGGAGTACAAGAGAGACCCAGTACTTC	CASIRTGSTRETQYF
.	.	TRBJ1-1	TRBV6-1	TGTGCCAGCAGTTCTCCTAGGGGCATGAACACTGAAGCTTTCTTT	CASSSPRGMNTEAFF
.	.	TRBJ2-7	TRBV14	TGTGCCAGCAGCCAACTCTCAGGCCGTTCCTACGAGCAGTACTTC	CASSQLSGRSYEQYF
.	.	TRBJ1-4	TRBV7-9	TGTGCCAGCAATTACGGTGGGGGGGCCGACGGGGAAAAACTGTTTTTT	CASNYGGGADGEKLFF